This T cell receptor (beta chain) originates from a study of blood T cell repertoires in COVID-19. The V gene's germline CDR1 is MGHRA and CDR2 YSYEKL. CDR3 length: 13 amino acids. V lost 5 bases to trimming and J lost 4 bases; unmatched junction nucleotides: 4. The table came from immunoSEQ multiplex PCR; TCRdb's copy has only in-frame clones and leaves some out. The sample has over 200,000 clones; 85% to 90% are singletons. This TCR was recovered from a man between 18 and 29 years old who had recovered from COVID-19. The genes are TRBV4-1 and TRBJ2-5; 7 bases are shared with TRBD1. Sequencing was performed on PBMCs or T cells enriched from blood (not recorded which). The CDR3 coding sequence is TGCGCCAGCAGCTTGGGACAGCTAGAGACCCAGTACTTC. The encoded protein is CASSLGQLETQYF.